The entry that follows covers one T cell receptor (beta chain) sequence. Original processing notes: From reference gene primer amplification, estimates of nucleated cell counts were derived. The protocol was immunoSEQ multiplex PCR, while the TCRdb copy is restricted to in-frame clones and leaves out a portion. V, J and clone size are taken as reported in that table, and D and trimming were inferred from the DNA itself. The sample carries 55,000 to 65,000 clones, approximately 86% recorded once. This record comes from a study of blood T cell repertoires in COVID-19. Overall study: From the United States, Italy and Spain came samples of acute and convalescent COVID-19. Sample material is recorded as cDNA or gDNA derived from T cells, B-cell-depleted T cells, or PBMCs.

The CDR3 totals 14 residues. Deletions cut 3 bases from V and 8 bases from J, with 11 bases between. CDR1 is SEHNR and CDR2 is FQNEAQ in the germline V gene (reference sequence). The gene calls are TRBV7-9 and TRBJ1-6; D is unresolved. Sequenced input: peripheral blood. This TCR derives from a man aged 60 to 75 with acute or convalescent COVID-19. The CDR3 protein is CASSFEWEDSPLHF. DNA for the CDR3: TGTGCCAGCAGCTTCGAGTGGGAGGATTCACCCCTCCACTTT.